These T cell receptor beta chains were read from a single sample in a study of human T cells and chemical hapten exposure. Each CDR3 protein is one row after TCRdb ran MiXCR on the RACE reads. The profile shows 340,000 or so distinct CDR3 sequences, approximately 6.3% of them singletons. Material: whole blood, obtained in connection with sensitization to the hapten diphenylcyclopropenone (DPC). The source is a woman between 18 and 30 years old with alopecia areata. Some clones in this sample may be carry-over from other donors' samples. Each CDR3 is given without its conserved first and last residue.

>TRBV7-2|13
ASSFSVAGTGELF
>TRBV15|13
ATSRPFDRNYGYT
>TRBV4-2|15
ASSRRGAQASDEKLF
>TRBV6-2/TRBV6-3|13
ASSRTDRGVTEAF
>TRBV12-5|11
ASRDGGRDIQY
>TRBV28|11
ASSLFRSYEQY
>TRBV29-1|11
SVPTGNQETQY
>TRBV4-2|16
ASSQELSLAALGDEQF
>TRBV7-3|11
ASSYDRQDGYT
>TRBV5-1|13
ASSLGGPDTDTQY
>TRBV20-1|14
SATRAEAPTNEKLF
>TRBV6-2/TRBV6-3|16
ASRWDKASRGDTGELF
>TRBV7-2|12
ASSWGGTRETQY
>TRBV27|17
ASSLVPPSKVRGTDTQY
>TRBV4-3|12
ASSQEVLRDTQY
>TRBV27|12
ASSPRTGNGEQY
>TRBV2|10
ASSEVAYEQY
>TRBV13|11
ASSARGDSEQY
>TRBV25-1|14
ASSELSPGENTEAF
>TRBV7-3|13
ASSLRTGRSGELF
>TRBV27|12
ASSLGQMNSPLH
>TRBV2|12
ASRGQGGFEKLF
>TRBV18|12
ASSPFQGAYEQY
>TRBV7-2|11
ASSSTRGGPQY
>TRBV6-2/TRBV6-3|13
ASSNLQGNTYEQY
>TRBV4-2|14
ASSQLPGQSTGELF
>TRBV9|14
ASSVEGASGANVLT